The T cell receptor beta chain described here comes from a study of shared clonotypes between healthy human individuals. As concerns this clone: The sample contains more than one DNA sequence encoding this CDR3.

CD45RO negativity and positive selection for CCR7 defined naive CD8 cells, a population that excluded terminally differentiated effector memory CD45RA+ cells. The assay was immunoSEQ multiplex PCR, and TCRdb's table has in-frame clones only and misses some. The sample lists some 2.1 million clones, about 94% occurring once. The CDR3 is 13 amino acids. V lost 0 bases and J lost 3, with 6 bases in between. Germline V gene sequence: CDR1 MNHNS, CDR2 SASEGT. The sequenced sample consisted of naive CD8+ T cells sorted from blood. The source is a man between 18 and 35 years old in good health. The V and J genes are TRBV6-1 and TRBJ2-7; D gene ambiguous. Written as DNA, the CDR3 is TGTGCCAGCAGTGAAGCAGCCGGCTACGAGCAGTACTTC. It specifies CASSEAAGYEQYF.